This T cell receptor (beta chain) was identified during a study of CD8 T cells in ankylosing spondylitis. This clonotype was observed many times. The antigen is not known. The authors made TCR beta libraries by quantitative 5'-RACE with molecular barcodes. TCRdb called the 5' RACE reads again in MiXCR, with one record for every CDR3 protein. Counted here are 150,000 to 200,000 distinct CDR3 sequences, about a third occurring once; the ten biggest clones make up 4.5% to 6%. The CDR3 extends over 15 amino acids. From germline, CDR1 is MDHEN and CDR2 SYDVKM. Trimming removed 7 bases at V and 8 bases at J, with 18 bases between. Study-level findings and limits: A TCR beta motif made of under 10 highly homologous variants seemed typical of ankylosing spondylitis blood. Previous work reported some of these motif variants in the synovial fluid and blood of reactive arthritis. The study looked at matched synovial fluid samples from ankylosing spondylitis patients. Disease-linked clones were reported to be significantly enriched there.

The chain joins TRBV28 to TRBJ1-6, with D maybe TRBD1 (6 bases). Sequencing was carried out using synovial fluid, either unsorted or a sorted T cell fraction (not recorded which). The TCR was taken from a male donor with ankylosing spondylitis. The CDR3 sequence: CASTPSGANHSPLHF. CDR3 coding DNA: TGTGCCAGCACCCCTTCAGGGGCCAACCATTCACCCCTCCACTTT.